Each of the 20 T cell receptor beta chains below was sequenced from the same sample in a study of radiotherapy plus CTLA-4 blockade in lung cancer. The repertoire was sequenced with immunoSEQ multiplex PCR; TCRdb's copy has only in-frame clones and lacks some. In the table there are 50,000 to 60,000 clones, almost 85% of which are singletons. Sequencing used peripheral blood, obtained from a patient treated with radiotherapy plus ipilimumab. All receptors come from a human donor with non-small cell lung cancer whose response to radiotherapy plus ipilimumab could not be evaluated.

The chain is built from TRBV2 and TRBJ1-1; TRBD1 agrees at 9 bases. With 0 bases clipped from V and 6 bases from J, the junction kept 8 bases outside the gene matches. The CDR3 has 16 residues. CDR1 SNHLY and CDR2 FYNNEI come from the germline V gene. CDR3 region: CASSEAPPGQGSEAFF. DNA for the CDR3: TGTGCCAGCAGTGAAGCACCTCCGGGACAGGGCTCTGAAGCTTTCTTT.

This clone was found once. The chain recombines TRBV5-4 with TRBJ2-2, with D unclear. V shed 0 bases and J shed 2 bases, with 8 bases lying between them. The CDR3 loop spans 15 amino acids. Germline values: CDR1 SGHNT, CDR2 YYREEE (reference sequence). As DNA, the CDR3 is TGTGCCAGCAGCTTGGGTGGCACAAACACCGGGGAGCTGTTTTTT. This translates into CASSLGGTNTGELFF.

V is TRBV4-3 and J is TRBJ2-3; possibly TRBD2 for D (6 bases). V lost 0 bases to trimming and J lost 0 bases, with 13 bases between them. The CDR3 has 17 amino acids. Germline V lookup: CDR1 LGHNA, CDR2 YSLEER. The CDR3 here is CASSQDGRGTSTDTQYF. CDR3 nucleotides: TGCGCCAGCAGCCAAGATGGACGGGGGACTAGCACAGATACGCAGTATTTT.

The chain employs TRBV5-4 and TRBJ1-2; 8 nucleotides agree with TRBD1. Germline loops: CDR1 SGHNT, CDR2 YYREEE (reference sequence). The CDR3 sequence is 17 residues long. V shed 1 base, J shed 0 bases, and the junction held 8 bases outside the gene matches. CDR3 region: CASSLRGRGPTNYGYTF. The CDR3, as DNA: TGTGCCAGCAGCTTGAGAGGCAGGGGGCCTACTAACTATGGCTACACCTTC.

This clone was observed once. The genes are TRBV4-3 and TRBJ1-2; 10 nucleotides agree with TRBD1. The V gene end was trimmed by 4 bases and the J gene end by 7 bases; junction bases not matched to a gene: 18. The length of the CDR3 is 18 residues. Germline V lookup: CDR1 LGHNA, CDR2 YSLEER. CDR3 DNA sequence: TGCGCCAGCAGCCCCGGACCCCTCGGACAGGGGGGTTCGATTGGCTACACCTTC. Protein: CASSPGPLGQGGSIGYTF.

The chain couples TRBV6-5 to TRBJ2-7, with 10 nucleotides matching TRBD1. This CDR3 spans 16 amino acids. The germline V gene has CDR1 MNHEY and CDR2 SVGAGI. The V and J ends lost 0 bases and 6 bases, in that order; junction bases with no gene match: 8. This CDR3 is CASSYSTGGTFFEQYF. The CDR3 DNA reads as TGTGCCAGCAGTTACTCGACAGGGGGCACATTCTTCGAGCAGTACTTC.

This chain links TRBV12-5 with TRBJ1-4, with 7 bases matching TRBD1. Germline V CDR1 and CDR2: LGHNT, FRNRAP. V was clipped by 5 bases and J by 8 bases; unmatched bases: 11. The CDR3 is 15 residues long. The CDR3 spells CASGPFTGAPEKLFF. CDR3 sequence (DNA): TGTGCTAGTGGTCCTTTCACAGGGGCTCCGGAAAAACTGTTTTTT.

This chain connects TRBV4-1 to TRBJ2-7; no reliable D call. Per the germline V gene, CDR1 is MGHRA and CDR2 is YSYEKL. The V end was cut by 1 base, the J end by 1 base, with 8 bases between. This CDR3 is 14 amino acids long. CDR3 nucleotides: TGCGCCAGCAGCCAAGTGCAGGAATCCTACGAGCAGTACTTC. Protein: CASSQVQESYEQYF.

This chain joins TRBV5-1 and TRBJ2-2; TRBD2 matches at 8 bases. The ends lost 4 bases at V and 0 bases at J; junction bases unmatched: 20. Germline V CDR1 and CDR2: SGHRS, YFSETQ. CDR3 size: 21 residues. Here the CDR3 reads CASSPRGRGVILPANTGELFF. The CDR3 DNA sequence: TGCGCCAGCAGCCCACGAGGGCGGGGGGTAATCCTCCCCGCGAACACCGGGGAGCTGTTTTTT.

The chain couples TRBV7-9 to TRBJ1-2, with 7 bases matching TRBD1. The V segment lost 3 bases and the J segment 7 bases; nucleotides outside the gene matches: 5. CDR3 length: 13 residues. Germline V gene data show CDR1 as SEHNR and CDR2 as FQNEAQ (reference sequence). CDR3 sequence (DNA): TGTGCCAGCAGCTTTGAGGGGGCGGGTGGCTACACCTTC. Translating it yields CASSFEGAGGYTF. Using reference TRBV7-9 and TRBJ1-2 for the parts outside the CDR3, the full variable domain is DTGVSQNPRHKITKRGQNVTFRCDPISEHNRLYWYRQTLGQGPEFLTYFQNEAQLEKSRLLSDRFSAERPKGSFSTLEIQRTEQGDSAMYLCASSFEGAGGYTFGSGTRLTVV.

This clone was picked up one time. The genes are TRBV28 and TRBJ1-2, with 10 bases lining up with TRBD1. V dropped 4 bases and J dropped 5; count of bases not matched to a gene: 22. Germline CDR1 is MDHEN and CDR2 is SYDVKM. The CDR3 covers 20 residues. The CDR3: CASSSDSGQGGSRGVYGYTF. Here the CDR3 DNA reads TGTGCCAGCAGTTCTGATTCCGGACAGGGGGGTAGCAGGGGGGTATATGGCTACACCTTC.

The chain joins TRBV5-6 to TRBJ1-4, with D possibly being TRBD1 (5 bases). V lost 4 bases to trimming and J lost 3 bases, with 10 bases between them. CDR1 is SGHDT and CDR2 is YYEEEE in the germline V gene. The CDR3 is 14 amino acids. Here the CDR3 reads CASSPGGSNEKLFF. The CDR3 DNA follows: TGTGCCAGCAGCCCGGGGGGGTCTAATGAAAAACTGTTTTTT.

The V and J genes are TRBV30 and TRBJ1-1, with TRBD1 identical over 9 bases. Germline V gene lookup returns CDR1 GTSNPN and CDR2 SVGIG (reference sequence). The V and J ends lost 8 bases and 3 bases, in that order; junction bases with no gene match: 4. The CDR3 is made up of 12 amino acids. The CDR3 DNA is TGTGCCATCCGGACAGGGGACACTGAAGCTTTCTTT. Amino acids: CAIRTGDTEAFF.

The chain joins TRBV7-9 to TRBJ1-1, with D possibly TRBD1 on 5 matching bases. Deletions cut 2 bases from V and 6 bases from J, with 10 bases between. The CDR3 runs 13 residues. From germline, CDR1 is SEHNR and CDR2 FQNEAQ (reference sequence). The CDR3 nucleotides are TGTGCCAGCAGCTTATCCGGGGGTCCTGAAGCTTTCTTT. Its translation is CASSLSGGPEAFF.

Here the CDR3 reads CASSLVGTAAYGYTF. DNA of the CDR3: TGTGCCAGCAGCTTAGTCGGGACAGCTGCATATGGCTACACCTTC. The rearrangement uses TRBV7-2 and TRBJ1-2; 7 bases line up with TRBD1. Losses at the gene ends were 1 base for V and 5 bases for J; bases not matched to a gene: 7. The CDR3 is 15 residues long. Germline assignment: CDR1 SGHTA and CDR2 FQGNSA.

V gene TRBV4-1 combines with J gene TRBJ2-5, with 7 bases matching TRBD2. V trimming: 0 bases; J trimming: 2 bases; junction bases outside the gene matches: 9. Germline V gene lookup returns CDR1 MGHRA and CDR2 YSYEKL. This CDR3 comprises 17 residues. The CDR3 nucleotides read TGCGCCAGCAGCCAAGATGTTTTCGTCGGGGGGCAAGAGACCCAGTACTTC. This gives the protein CASSQDVFVGGQETQYF.

V is TRBV19 and J is TRBJ2-7, with 10 positions matching TRBD1. With V trimmed by 2 bases and J by 1 base, 5 bases remained unmatched. The germline V gene has CDR1 LNHDA and CDR2 SQIVND (reference sequence). The CDR3 contains 16 residues. CDR3 nucleotides: TGTGCCAGTAGTATACCCGGGACAGGGGTATCCTACGAGCAGTACTTC. It is translated as CASSIPGTGVSYEQYF.

The rearrangement joins TRBV27 to TRBJ2-1, with D hard to call. The CDR3 runs to 14 residues. CDR1 is MNHEY and CDR2 is SMNVEV in the germline V gene (reference sequence). V was shortened by 7 bases and J by 3 bases, with 13 bases between the two germline ends. The CDR3, as DNA: TGTGCCAGCACTGAAAGTAACGGCTACAATGAGCAGTTCTTC. Translation: CASTESNGYNEQFF.

The rearrangement joins TRBV9 to TRBJ2-1, with TRBD2 matching 13 bases. Trimming cost V 1 base and J 8 bases; bases outside gene matches: 9. The CDR3 has 17 amino acids. Per germline, CDR1 SGDLS and CDR2 YYNGEE. The CDR3: CASSVRTSGRSRDEQFF. CDR3 nucleotide sequence: TGTGCCAGCAGCGTAAGGACTAGCGGGAGATCTCGGGATGAGCAGTTCTTC.

This clone was picked up one time. The genes are TRBV5-1 and TRBJ2-5; D not resolved. The J call is in doubt because the DNA end fits TRBJ2-7 better. Germline V CDR1 and CDR2: SGHRS, YFSETQ. The CDR3 runs 13 residues. This CDR3 is CASSSSQVSEQYF. The DNA for the CDR3 is TGCGCCAGCAGCTCATCCCAGGTCTCCGAGCAGTACTTC.